The clone carrying this TCR beta chain was seen more than once but under ten times. This sample stems from a study of molecular identifiers for immune sequencing clone quantification. TCRdb processed the PCR reads anew with MiXCR; each CDR3 protein has one entry. The repertoire has roughly 50,000 distinct CDR3 sequences, roughly 36% of them found once; the top ten carry 3% to 4%. CDR1 is SGHVS and CDR2 is FNYEAQ in the germline V gene. There are 14 residues in the CDR3. V gave up 0 bases and J gave up 4 bases, with 8 bases separating them. The TCR was taken from a human donor in good health. Some libraries in this study had Jurkat cell RNA spiked in. J is TRBJ2-3 and V is TRBV7-6; possibly TRBD2 for D (6 bases). The source material was naive CD8+ T cells from blood, with Jurkat cell RNA spiked in. The subset was: FACS-sorted CD8+CD4-CCR7+CD45RA+ naive T cells. This CDR3 reads CASSLAGGSDTQYF. Here the CDR3 DNA reads TGTGCCAGCAGCTTAGCGGGGGGATCAGATACGCAGTATTTT.